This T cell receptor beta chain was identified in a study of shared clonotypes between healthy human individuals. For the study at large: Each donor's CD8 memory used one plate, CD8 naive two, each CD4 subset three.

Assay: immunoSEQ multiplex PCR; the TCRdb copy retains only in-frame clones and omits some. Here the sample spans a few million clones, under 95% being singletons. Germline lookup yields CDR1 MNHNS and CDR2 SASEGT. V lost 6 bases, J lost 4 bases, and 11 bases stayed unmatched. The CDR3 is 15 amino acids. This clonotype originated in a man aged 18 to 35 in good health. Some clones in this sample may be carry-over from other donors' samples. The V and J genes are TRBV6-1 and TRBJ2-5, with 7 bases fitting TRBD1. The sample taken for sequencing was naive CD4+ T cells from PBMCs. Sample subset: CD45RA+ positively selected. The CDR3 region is CASSVTQTGSETQYF. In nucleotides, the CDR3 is TGTGCCAGCAGCGTAACTCAGACAGGGTCAGAGACCCAGTACTTC.